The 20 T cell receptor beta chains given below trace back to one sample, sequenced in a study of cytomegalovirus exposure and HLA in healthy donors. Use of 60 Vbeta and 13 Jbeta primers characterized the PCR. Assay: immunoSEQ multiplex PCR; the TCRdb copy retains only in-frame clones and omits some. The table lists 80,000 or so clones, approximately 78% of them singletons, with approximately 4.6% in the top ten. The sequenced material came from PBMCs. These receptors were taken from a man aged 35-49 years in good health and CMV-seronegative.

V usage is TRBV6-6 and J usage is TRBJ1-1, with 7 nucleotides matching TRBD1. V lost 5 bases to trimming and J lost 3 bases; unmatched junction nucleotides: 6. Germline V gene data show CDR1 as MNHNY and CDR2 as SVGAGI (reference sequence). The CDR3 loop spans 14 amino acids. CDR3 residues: CASSLPGQYTEAFF. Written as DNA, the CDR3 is TGTGCCAGCAGTCTACCGGGACAGTACACTGAAGCTTTCTTT.

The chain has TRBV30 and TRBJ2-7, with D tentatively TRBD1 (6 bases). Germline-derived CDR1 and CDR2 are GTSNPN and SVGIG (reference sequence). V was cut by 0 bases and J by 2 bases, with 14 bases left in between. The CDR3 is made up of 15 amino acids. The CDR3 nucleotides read TGTGCCTGGAGTGTACAACGGAACAGGGCCTACGAGCAGTACTTC. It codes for CAWSVQRNRAYEQYF.

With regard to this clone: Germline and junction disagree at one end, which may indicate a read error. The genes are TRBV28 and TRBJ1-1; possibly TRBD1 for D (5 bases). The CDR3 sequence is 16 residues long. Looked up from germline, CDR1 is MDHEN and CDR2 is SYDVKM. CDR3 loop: CASNLGEGSANTEAFF. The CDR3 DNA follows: TGTGCCAGCAATTTAGGGGAGGGGAGTGCGAACACTGAAGCTTTCTTT.

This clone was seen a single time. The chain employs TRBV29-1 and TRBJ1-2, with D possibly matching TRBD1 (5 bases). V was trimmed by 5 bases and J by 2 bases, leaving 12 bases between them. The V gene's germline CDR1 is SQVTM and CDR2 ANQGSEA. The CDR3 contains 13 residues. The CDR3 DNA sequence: TGCAGCGTTAGGACAAGCCTCAACTATGGCTACACCTTC. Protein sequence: CSVRTSLNYGYTF.

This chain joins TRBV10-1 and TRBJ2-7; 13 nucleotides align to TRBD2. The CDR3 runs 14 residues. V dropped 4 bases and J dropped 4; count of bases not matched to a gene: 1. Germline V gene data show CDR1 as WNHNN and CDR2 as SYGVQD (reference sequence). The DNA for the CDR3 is TGCGCCAGCAGTGGGACTAGCGGGAGTTACGAGCAGTACTTC. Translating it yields CASSGTSGSYEQYF.

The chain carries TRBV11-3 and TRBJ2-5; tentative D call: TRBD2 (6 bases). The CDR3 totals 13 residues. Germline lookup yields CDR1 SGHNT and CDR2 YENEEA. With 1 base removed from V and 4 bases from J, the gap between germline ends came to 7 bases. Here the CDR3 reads CASSLAGLETQYF. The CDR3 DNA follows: TGTGCCAGCAGCTTAGCGGGACTAGAGACCCAGTACTTC. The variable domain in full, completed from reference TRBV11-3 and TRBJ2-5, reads EAGVVQSPRYKIIEKKQPVAFWCNPISGHNTLYWYLQNLGQGPELLIRYENEEAVDDSQLPKDRFSAERLKGVDSTLKIQPAELGDSAVYLCASSLAGLETQYFGPGTRLLVL.

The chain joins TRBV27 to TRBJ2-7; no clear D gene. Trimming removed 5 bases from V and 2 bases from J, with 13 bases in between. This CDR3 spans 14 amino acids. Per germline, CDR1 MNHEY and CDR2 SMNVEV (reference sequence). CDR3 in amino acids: CASSPSGVPYEQYF. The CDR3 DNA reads TGTGCCAGCAGTCCCTCCGGAGTCCCCTACGAGCAGTACTTC.

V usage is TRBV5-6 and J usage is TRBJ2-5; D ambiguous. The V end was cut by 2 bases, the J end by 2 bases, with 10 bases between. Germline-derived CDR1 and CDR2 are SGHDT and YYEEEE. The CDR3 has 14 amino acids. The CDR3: CASSLPGAQETQYF. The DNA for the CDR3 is TGTGCCAGCAGCTTACCTGGAGCACAAGAGACCCAGTACTTC.

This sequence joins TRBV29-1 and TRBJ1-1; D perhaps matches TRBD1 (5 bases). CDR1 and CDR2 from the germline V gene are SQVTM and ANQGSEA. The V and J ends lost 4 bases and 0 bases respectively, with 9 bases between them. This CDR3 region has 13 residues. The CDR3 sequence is CSVGTGLNTEAFF. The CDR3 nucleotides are TGCAGCGTTGGCACAGGTCTGAACACTGAAGCTTTCTTT.

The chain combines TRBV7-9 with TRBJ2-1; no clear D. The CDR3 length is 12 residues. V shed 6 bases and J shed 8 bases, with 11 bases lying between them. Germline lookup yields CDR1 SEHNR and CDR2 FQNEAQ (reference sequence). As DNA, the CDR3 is TGTGCCAGCAGACCAGGCAGTTATGAGCAGTTCTTC. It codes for CASRPGSYEQFF.

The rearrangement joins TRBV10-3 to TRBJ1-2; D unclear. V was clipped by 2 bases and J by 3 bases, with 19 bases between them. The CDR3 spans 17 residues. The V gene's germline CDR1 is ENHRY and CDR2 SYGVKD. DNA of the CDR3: TGTGCCATCAGTGAGACCCTTGGGAGAGATATGGACTATGGCTACACCTTC. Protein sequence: CAISETLGRDMDYGYTF.

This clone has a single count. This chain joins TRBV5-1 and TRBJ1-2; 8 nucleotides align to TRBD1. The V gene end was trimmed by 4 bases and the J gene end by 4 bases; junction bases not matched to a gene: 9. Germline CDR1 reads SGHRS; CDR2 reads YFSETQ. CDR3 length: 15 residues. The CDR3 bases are TGCGCCAGCAGCCCAGGACAGGGTGAAGGCTATGGCTACACCTTC. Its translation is CASSPGQGEGYGYTF.

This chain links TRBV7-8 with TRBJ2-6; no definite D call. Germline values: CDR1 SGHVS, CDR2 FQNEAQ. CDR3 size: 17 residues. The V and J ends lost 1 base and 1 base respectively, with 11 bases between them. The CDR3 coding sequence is TGTGCCAGCAGCTTAGGTCAGGATAAATCTGGGGCCAACGTCCTGACTTTC. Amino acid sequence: CASSLGQDKSGANVLTF.

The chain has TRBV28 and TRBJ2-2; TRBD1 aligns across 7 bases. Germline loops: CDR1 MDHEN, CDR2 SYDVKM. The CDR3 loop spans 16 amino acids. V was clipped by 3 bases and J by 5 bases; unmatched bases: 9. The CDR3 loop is CASSFWDSYPTGELFF. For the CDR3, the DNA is TGTGCCAGCAGTTTTTGGGACAGTTATCCGACCGGGGAGCTGTTTTTT. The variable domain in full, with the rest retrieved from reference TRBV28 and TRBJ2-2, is DVKVTQSSRYLVKRTGEKVFLECVQDMDHENMFWYRQDPGLGLRLIYFSYDVKMKEKGDIPEGYSVSREKKERFSLILESASTNQTSMYLCASSFWDSYPTGELFFGEGSRLTVL.

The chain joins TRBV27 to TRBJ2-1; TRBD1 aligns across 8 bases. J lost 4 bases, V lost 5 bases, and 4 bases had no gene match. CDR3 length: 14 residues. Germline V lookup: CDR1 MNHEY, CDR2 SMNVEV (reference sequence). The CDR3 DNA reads TGTGCCAGCAGTGCGGGACAGGCGTACAATGAGCAGTTCTTC. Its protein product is CASSAGQAYNEQFF.

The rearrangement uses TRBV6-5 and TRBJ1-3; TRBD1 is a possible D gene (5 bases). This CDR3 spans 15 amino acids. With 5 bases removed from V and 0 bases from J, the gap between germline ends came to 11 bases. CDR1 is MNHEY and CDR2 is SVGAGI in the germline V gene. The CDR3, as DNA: TGTGCCAGCAGTCAGGGTACCGTCTCTGGAAACACCATATATTTT. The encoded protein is CASSQGTVSGNTIYF.

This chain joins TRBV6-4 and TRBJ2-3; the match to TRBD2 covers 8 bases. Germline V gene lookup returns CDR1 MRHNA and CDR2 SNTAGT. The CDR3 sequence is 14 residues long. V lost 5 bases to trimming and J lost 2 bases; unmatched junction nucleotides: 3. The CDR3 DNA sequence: TGTGCCAGCAGTAGCGGGAGACACACAGATACGCAGTATTTT. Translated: CASSSGRHTDTQYF.

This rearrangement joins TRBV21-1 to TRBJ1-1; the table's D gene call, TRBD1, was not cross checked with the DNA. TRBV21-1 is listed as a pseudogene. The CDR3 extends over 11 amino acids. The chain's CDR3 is CASSHRGKAFF. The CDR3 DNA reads TGTGCCAGCAGCCATAGGGGTAAAGCTTTCTTT.

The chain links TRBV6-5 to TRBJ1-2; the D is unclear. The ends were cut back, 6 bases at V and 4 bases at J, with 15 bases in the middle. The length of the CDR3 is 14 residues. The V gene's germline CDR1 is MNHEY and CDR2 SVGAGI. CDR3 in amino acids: CASRTSRHLYGYTF. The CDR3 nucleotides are TGTGCCAGCAGGACGTCCAGACACCTCTATGGCTACACCTTC.

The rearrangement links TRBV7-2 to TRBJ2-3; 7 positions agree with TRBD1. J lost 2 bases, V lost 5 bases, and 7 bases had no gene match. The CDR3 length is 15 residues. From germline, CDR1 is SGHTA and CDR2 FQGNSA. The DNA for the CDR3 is TGTGCCAGCAGCGCGGACAGGACTCCCACAGATACGCAGTATTTT. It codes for CASSADRTPTDTQYF.